What follows are 17 T cell receptor beta chains derived from one specimen sequenced in a study of shared clonotypes between healthy human individuals. Method: immunoSEQ multiplex PCR; TCRdb's copy keeps in-frame clones and lacks some. The table has about 600,000 clones, just over 75% seen once. The sequenced material came from PBMCs. These receptors all stem from a woman aged 40-49 years in good health. Some clones in this sample may be carry-over from other donors' samples.

The genes are TRBV6-4 and TRBJ2-7, with 7 bases lining up with TRBD2. This CDR3 region has 14 residues. V dropped 6 bases and J dropped 6; count of bases not matched to a gene: 11. Germline CDR1 MRHNA, CDR2 SNTAGT. The CDR3 here is CASSPDGGSFEQYF. As DNA, the CDR3 is TGTGCCAGCAGCCCCGATGGCGGGAGTTTCGAGCAGTACTTC.

V and J are TRBV6-4 and TRBJ2-7; 10 bases line up with TRBD2. Germline V lookup: CDR1 MRHNA, CDR2 SNTAGT. The V gene end was trimmed by 2 bases and the J gene end by 6 bases; junction bases not matched to a gene: 19. The CDR3 totals 19 residues. The CDR3 nucleotides are TGTGCCAGCAGTGACGGTATTAGGAGCAAAGCGGGAGGGCCTGGCGAGCAGTACTTC. Translated: CASSDGIRSKAGGPGEQYF.

The chain joins TRBV28 to TRBJ2-7, with TRBD2 matching 12 bases. The CDR3 sequence is 16 residues long. V trimming: 1 base; J trimming: 6 bases; junction bases outside the gene matches: 7. CDR1 MDHEN and CDR2 SYDVKM come from the germline V gene. Here the CDR3 DNA reads TGTGCCAGCAGTTTATTGACTAGCGGGAGTACTTCCGAGCAGTACTTC. Encoded protein: CASSLLTSGSTSEQYF.

The CDR3 region is CASSMAGVTGDTQYF. The CDR3, as DNA: TGCGCCAGCAGTATGGCAGGGGTGACGGGAGATACGCAGTATTTT. The chain combines TRBV5-1 with TRBJ2-3, with D perhaps matching TRBD1 (6 bases). Deletions cut 5 bases from V and 5 bases from J, with 18 bases between. Per germline, CDR1 SGHRS and CDR2 YFSETQ. The CDR3 sequence is 15 residues long. Using reference TRBV5-1 and TRBJ2-3 for the parts outside the CDR3, the full variable domain is KAGVTQTPRYLIKTRGQQVTLSCSPISGHRSVSWYQQTPGQGLQFLFEYFSETQRNKGNFPGRFSGRQFSNSRSEMNVSTLELGDSALYLCASSMAGVTGDTQYFGPGTRLTVL.

The chain uses TRBV7-3 and TRBJ2-7; D not certain. Germline V gene sequence: CDR1 SGHTA, CDR2 FQGTGA. The CDR3 is 14 amino acids. V was cut by 2 bases and J by 2 bases, with 10 bases left in between. CDR3 DNA sequence: TGTGCCAGCAGCTTACTCCGGGTCGCCTACGAGCAGTACTTC. This sequence encodes CASSLLRVAYEQYF.

This clone was found once. The chain couples TRBV7-3 to TRBJ2-3; TRBD2 matches at 12 bases. This CDR3 is 15 amino acids long. Trimming took 4 bases from V and 3 from J; bases not matched to a gene: 2. CDR1 and CDR2 (germline): SGHTA, FQGTGA. CDR3 protein: CASSSTSGRTDTQYF. DNA for the CDR3: TGTGCCAGCAGCTCGACTAGCGGGAGAACAGATACGCAGTATTTT.

This CDR3 reads CASSEGQGTEAFF. The CDR3, as DNA: TGTGCCAGCAGCGAGGGTCAAGGCACTGAAGCTTTCTTT. The chain couples TRBV9 to TRBJ1-1, with unresolved D. V was cut by 3 bases and J by 4 bases, with 10 bases left in between. This CDR3 comprises 13 residues. CDR1 SGDLS and CDR2 YYNGEE come from the germline V gene.

This chain joins TRBV9 and TRBJ2-3, with 10 bases that match TRBD1. The J segment lost 6 bases and the V segment lost 2 bases, leaving 6 bases of the junction unmatched. Germline assignment: CDR1 SGDLS and CDR2 YYNGEE. CDR3 length: 15 residues. The CDR3 here is CASSVTGQGWDTQYF. As DNA, the CDR3 is TGTGCCAGCAGCGTCACGGGACAGGGGTGGGATACGCAGTATTTT. Full variable domain (rest looked up from reference TRBV9 and TRBJ2-3): DSGVTQTPKHLITATGQRVTLRCSPRSGDLSVYWYQQSLDQGLQFLIQYYNGEERAKGNILERFSAQQFPDLHSELNLSSLELGDSALYFCASSVTGQGWDTQYFGPGTRLTVL.

The rearrangement joins TRBV5-1 to TRBJ2-1; D gene unclear. This CDR3 contains 15 residues. The germline V gene has CDR1 SGHRS and CDR2 YFSETQ. Trimming shortened V by 0 bases and J by 4 bases, and 11 bases separated the two germline ends. CDR3 nucleotides: TGCGCCAGCAGCTTGGGGGTCCCCCTTTACAATGAGCAGTTCTTC. Translation: CASSLGVPLYNEQFF. Using reference TRBV5-1 and TRBJ2-1 for the parts outside the CDR3, the full variable domain is KAGVTQTPRYLIKTRGQQVTLSCSPISGHRSVSWYQQTPGQGLQFLFEYFSETQRNKGNFPGRFSGRQFSNSRSEMNVSTLELGDSALYLCASSLGVPLYNEQFFGPGTRLTVL.

With respect to this clone: At the DNA level, this CDR3 is encoded by other sequences in the same sample as well. This rearrangement joins TRBV4-3 to TRBJ2-5, with no clear D. Germline loops: CDR1 LGHNA, CDR2 YSLEER. V was clipped by 0 bases and J by 5 bases, with 7 bases between them. The CDR3 runs to 13 residues. For the CDR3, the DNA is TGCGCCAGCAGCCAAGATCTCAGGGAGACCCAGTACTTC. Its translation is CASSQDLRETQYF.

The rearrangement uses TRBV4-1 and TRBJ2-7; 7 nucleotides line up with TRBD1. The V and J ends lost 3 bases and 5 bases, in that order; junction bases with no gene match: 4. The CDR3 spans 13 residues. Germline CDR1 and CDR2: MGHRA and YSYEKL. CDR3 residues: CASSHRQGDEQYF. The CDR3 bases are TGCGCCAGCAGCCATCGACAGGGAGACGAGCAGTACTTC.

This chain links TRBV7-6 with TRBJ2-4; D assignment may be TRBD1 or TRBD2 (5 bases each). Per germline, CDR1 SGHVS and CDR2 FNYEAQ. V lost 4 bases to trimming and J lost 7 bases, with 14 bases between them. This CDR3 is 14 amino acids long. The CDR3, as DNA: TGTGCCAGCAGCTCTGGGGACGTGAGGAACATTCAGTACTTC. It yields the protein CASSSGDVRNIQYF.

The chain couples TRBV19 to TRBJ2-7, with a possible D match to TRBD1 (5 bases). V shed 10 bases and J shed 1 base, with 11 bases lying between them. CDR1 is LNHDA and CDR2 is SQIVND in the germline V gene (reference sequence). This CDR3 spans 12 amino acids. CDR3 in amino acids: CATMGLSYEQYF. As DNA, the CDR3 is TGTGCCACAATGGGGCTTTCCTACGAGCAGTACTTC.

This clone occurred a few times. This specimen includes other DNA sequences encoding the same CDR3. The V gene is TRBV5-1, the J gene TRBJ2-1, with a possible D match to TRBD1 (6 bases). V lost 4 bases and J 4 bases, leaving 9 bases between the germline ends. Germline V gives CDR1 SGHRS, CDR2 YFSETQ. CDR3 size: 13 residues. The CDR3 region is CASSLQGYNEQFF. The DNA for the CDR3 is TGCGCCAGCAGCCTACAGGGATACAATGAGCAGTTCTTC.

The V gene is TRBV10-2, the J gene TRBJ2-3; tentatively, D is TRBD2 (7 bases). The germline V gene has CDR1 WSHSY and CDR2 SAAADI. The CDR3 loop spans 19 amino acids. V was trimmed by 3 bases and J by 0 bases, leaving 22 bases between them. The CDR3 loop reads CASSDPGVSGTFSTDTQYF. The CDR3 nucleotides are TGCGCCAGCAGTGATCCCGGGGTGAGCGGGACATTTAGCACAGATACGCAGTATTTT.

This clone came up many times. In nucleotides, the CDR3 is TGTGCCAGCAGCTCCTTCCCCAGTAGCGGAGAAGAGACCCAGTACTTC. Protein sequence: CASSSFPSSGEETQYF. This rearrangement joins TRBV7-9 to TRBJ2-5, with TRBD2 as a possible D gene (6 bases). Trimming took 4 bases from V and 3 from J, leaving 18 bases between them. The CDR3 is 16 amino acids. CDR1 is SEHNR and CDR2 is FQNEAQ in the germline V gene (reference sequence).

The chain links TRBV5-1 to TRBJ1-1; 8 bases agree with TRBD1. The junction had 7 bases not matched to a gene; V was cut back by 0 bases and J by 6 bases. CDR1 and CDR2 (germline): SGHRS, YFSETQ. The CDR3 sequence is 15 residues long. This CDR3 reads CASSLAGQGSSEAFF. CDR3 nucleotides: TGCGCCAGCAGCTTGGCTGGACAGGGTTCCTCTGAAGCTTTCTTT.